Following are 16 T cell receptor beta chains from one sample sequenced in a study of OX40 agonist ivuxolimab in advanced cancers. Method: immunoSEQ multiplex PCR; TCRdb's copy keeps in-frame clones and lacks some. Altogether fewer than 80,000 clones are present, about 86% being singletons, with the ten largest covering 0.75%. The sequenced sample was CD4+ or CD8+ T cells sorted from blood, obtained in a trial of the OX40 agonist ivuxolimab. The receptors were gathered from an adult with an advanced solid tumor such as melanoma, head and neck, liver or kidney cancer.

The chain links TRBV30 to TRBJ1-5, with TRBD1 as a possible D gene (5 bases). CDR1 and CDR2 (germline): GTSNPN, SVGIG (reference sequence). The CDR3 is made up of 15 amino acids. The ends were cut back, 3 bases at V and 2 bases at J, with 14 bases in the middle. The CDR3 spells CAWSRRVQGNQPQHF. DNA of the CDR3: TGTGCCTGGAGCCGGAGGGTACAGGGCAATCAGCCCCAGCATTTT.

In this sample, this clone turned up a few times. The chain recombines TRBV2 with TRBJ1-2; 9 bases fit TRBD1. Germline V gene lookup returns CDR1 SNHLY and CDR2 FYNNEI. This CDR3 has 14 amino acids. The V and J ends lost 6 bases and 4 bases, in that order; junction bases with no gene match: 6. Here the CDR3 reads CASRGTGQLYGYTF. In DNA, the CDR3 is TGTGCCAGCAGGGGGACAGGGCAACTCTATGGCTACACCTTC. Looking up the rest from reference TRBV2 and TRBJ1-2 gives the full variable domain: EPEVTQTPSHQVTQMGQEVILRCVPISNHLYFYWYRQILGQKVEFLVSFYNNEISEKSEIFDDQFSVERPDGSNFTLKIRSTKLEDSAMYFCASRGTGQLYGYTFGSGTRLTVV.

The chain employs TRBV11-3 and TRBJ2-1; tentative D call: TRBD2 (5 bases). Trimming stripped 5 bases from V and 4 bases from J, with 9 bases between. Looked up from germline, CDR1 is SGHNT and CDR2 is YENEEA. The CDR3 covers 13 residues. This chain's CDR3 is CASSAGGYNEQFF. For the CDR3, the DNA is TGTGCCAGCAGCGCGGGCGGATACAATGAGCAGTTCTTC.

The chain couples TRBV5-1 to TRBJ2-1; unclear D gene. The CDR3 length is 15 residues. Germline CDR1 reads SGHRS; CDR2 reads YFSETQ. The germline V and J ends were trimmed by 3 bases and 5 bases, with 15 bases remaining between them. This CDR3 is CASSSSGRWNNEQFF. The CDR3 DNA reads as TGCGCCAGCAGCTCCTCAGGTCGGTGGAACAATGAGCAGTTCTTC.

This chain links TRBV7-9 with TRBJ2-5; TRBD1 aligns across 10 bases. Per germline, CDR1 SEHNR and CDR2 FQNEAQ (reference sequence). V lost 2 bases and J lost 5; bases outside the gene matches: 5. The CDR3 covers 15 residues. The DNA of the CDR3 is TGTGCCAGCAGCTTAAGGGAGACAGGGGGCGAGACCCAGTACTTC. This encodes CASSLRETGGETQYF.

Concerning this clone: This same CDR3 is encoded by further DNA sequences in the sample. The rearrangement links TRBV28 to TRBJ2-3; the match to TRBD1 covers 7 bases. CDR3 size: 14 residues. Losses at the gene ends were 6 bases for V and 2 bases for J; bases not matched to a gene: 5. Germline CDR1 MDHEN, CDR2 SYDVKM. The CDR3 DNA sequence: TGTGCCAGCAGACGGGACAGTTCCACAGATACGCAGTATTTT. It yields the protein CASRRDSSTDTQYF.

The gene calls are TRBV5-1 and TRBJ2-1, with 12 bases fitting TRBD2. The CDR3 spans 17 residues. Per the germline V gene, CDR1 is SGHRS and CDR2 is YFSETQ. Trimming cost V 4 bases and J 4 bases; bases outside gene matches: 9. This CDR3 is CASSPLRTSGDYNEQFF. In nucleotides, the CDR3 is TGCGCCAGCAGCCCACTAAGGACTAGCGGGGATTACAATGAGCAGTTCTTC.

This chain links TRBV11-2 with TRBJ2-4; 8 positions match TRBD1. Germline CDR1 SGHAT, CDR2 FQNNGV. V shed 4 bases and J 2 bases; nucleotides not matched to a gene: 4. There are 15 residues in the CDR3. Here the CDR3 reads CASSSTRGPKNIQYF. CDR3 nucleotides: TGTGCCAGCAGCTCAACCAGGGGGCCCAAAAACATTCAGTACTTC.

This chain joins TRBV4-3 and TRBJ1-4, with 7 bases aligning to TRBD1. The V segment lost 4 bases and the J segment 8 bases; nucleotides outside the gene matches: 10. There are 15 residues in the CDR3. The V gene's germline CDR1 is LGHNA and CDR2 YSLEER. Written as DNA, the CDR3 is TGCGCCAGCAGCCTTTCGACAGGGTTGGGGGAAAAACTGTTTTTT. It encodes CASSLSTGLGEKLFF.

The table lists this clone with a count of one. The genes are TRBV5-1 and TRBJ2-7; TRBD1 is a possible D gene (5 bases). CDR3 size: 15 residues. In germline, CDR1 is SGHRS, CDR2 YFSETQ. V was shortened by 1 base and J by 0 bases, with 11 bases between the two germline ends. The CDR3 sequence: CASSLNSQGSYEQYF. In DNA, the CDR3 is TGCGCCAGCAGCTTGAATTCGCAGGGCTCCTACGAGCAGTACTTC.

This chain connects TRBV10-1 to TRBJ2-7; D remains ambiguous. V gave up 0 bases and J gave up 0 bases, with 9 bases separating them. From germline, CDR1 is WNHNN and CDR2 SYGVQD (reference sequence). The CDR3 runs 15 residues. The CDR3: CASSESTGSSYEQYF. CDR3 DNA: TGCGCCAGCAGTGAGTCGACCGGCAGCTCCTACGAGCAGTACTTC.

The chain links TRBV25-1 to TRBJ2-3, with D tentatively TRBD2 (5 bases). CDR3 length: 14 amino acids. From germline, CDR1 is MGHDK and CDR2 SYGVNS. V was trimmed by 4 bases and J by 1 base, leaving 9 bases between them. The CDR3 nucleotides are TGTGCCAGCAGTGTCAACGGGGGCACAGATACGCAGTATTTT. It codes for CASSVNGGTDTQYF.

This clone has more than one count but fewer than ten. This chain joins TRBV7-6 and TRBJ2-3; D ambiguous. V lost 5 bases and J lost 4, with 4 bases in between. The CDR3 is 11 amino acids. Per germline, CDR1 SGHVS and CDR2 FNYEAQ. The DNA for the CDR3 is TGTGCCAGCAGCCACGCAGATACGCAGTATTTT. Its translation is CASSHADTQYF.

The chain uses TRBV6-5 and TRBJ1-1, with unresolved D. The V end lost 0 bases, the J end lost 3 bases, and 5 bases lay between the germline ends. CDR1 and CDR2 (germline): MNHEY, SVGAGI. The CDR3 is made up of 13 amino acids. CDR3 bases: TGTGCCAGCAGTTACTCGGTGGACACTGAAGCTTTCTTT. It codes for CASSYSVDTEAFF.

The V call is TRBV7-2, the J call TRBJ1-5; tentative D call: TRBD1 (5 bases). The V end was cut by 2 bases, the J end by 8 bases, with 16 bases between. Germline CDR1 reads SGHTA; CDR2 reads FQGNSA. The CDR3 has 15 residues. CDR3 loop: CASSLWDSSIKPQHF. The CDR3 coding sequence is TGTGCCAGCAGCTTATGGGACTCCTCAATCAAGCCCCAGCATTTT.

V is TRBV7-2 and J is TRBJ2-7; D is possibly TRBD2 (6 bases). The CDR3 extends over 13 amino acids. CDR1 and CDR2 (germline): SGHTA, FQGNSA. Trimming shortened V by 6 bases and J by 7 bases, and 16 bases separated the two germline ends. The CDR3 bases are TGTGCCAGCAGACCGACTAGGGCCGGAGAGCAGTACTTC. Protein product: CASRPTRAGEQYF.